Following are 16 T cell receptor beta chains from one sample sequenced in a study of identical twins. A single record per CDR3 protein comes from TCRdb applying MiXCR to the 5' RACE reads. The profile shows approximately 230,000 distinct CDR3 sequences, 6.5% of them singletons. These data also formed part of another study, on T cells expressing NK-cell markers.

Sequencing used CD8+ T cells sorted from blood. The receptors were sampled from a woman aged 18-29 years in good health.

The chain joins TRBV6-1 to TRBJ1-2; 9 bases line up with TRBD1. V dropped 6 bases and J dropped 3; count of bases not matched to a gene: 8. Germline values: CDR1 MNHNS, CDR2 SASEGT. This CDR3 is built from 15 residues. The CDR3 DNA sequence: TGTGCCAGCAGACCCGGGACAGGGCTTCACTATGGCTACACCTTC. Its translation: CASRPGTGLHYGYTF.

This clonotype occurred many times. CDR3 DNA: TGTGCCACCGGAGACAGTGTCGAGCAGTACTTC. The encoded protein is CATGDSVEQYF. V is TRBV19 and J is TRBJ2-7; TRBD1 is a possible D gene (5 bases). There are 11 residues in the CDR3. The V and J ends lost 10 bases and 6 bases respectively, with 13 bases between them. Germline V gives CDR1 LNHDA, CDR2 SQIVND (reference sequence).

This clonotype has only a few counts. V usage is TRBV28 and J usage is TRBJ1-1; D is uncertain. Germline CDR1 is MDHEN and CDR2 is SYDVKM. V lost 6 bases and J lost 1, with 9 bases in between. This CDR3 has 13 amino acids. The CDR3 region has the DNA TGTGCCAGCAGACGCTCAAGGAACACTGAAGCTTTCTTT. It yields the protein CASRRSRNTEAFF.

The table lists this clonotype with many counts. The CDR3: CSVERPNTGELFF. The CDR3 DNA reads TGCAGCGTTGAGCGGCCGAACACCGGGGAGCTGTTTTTT. This chain connects TRBV29-1 to TRBJ2-2, with no clear D. Germline lookup yields CDR1 SQVTM and CDR2 ANQGSEA. V was pared by 3 bases and J by 0 bases, with 5 bases between. This CDR3 is built from 13 residues.

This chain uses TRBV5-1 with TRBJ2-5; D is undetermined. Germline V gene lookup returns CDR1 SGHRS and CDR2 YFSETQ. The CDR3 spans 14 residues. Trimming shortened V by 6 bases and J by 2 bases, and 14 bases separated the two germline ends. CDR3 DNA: TGCGCCAGCACCGACTCATCCTTACAAGAGACCCAGTACTTC. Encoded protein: CASTDSSLQETQYF.

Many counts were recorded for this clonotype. The chain's CDR3 is CASRSSGYNEQFF. The CDR3 nucleotides are TGTGCCAGCAGATCTAGCGGATACAATGAGCAGTTCTTC. V is TRBV12-3 or TRBV12-4 and J is TRBJ2-1; the match to TRBD2 covers 7 bases. V trimming: 6 bases; J trimming: 4 bases; junction bases outside the gene matches: 3. CDR3 length: 13 residues.

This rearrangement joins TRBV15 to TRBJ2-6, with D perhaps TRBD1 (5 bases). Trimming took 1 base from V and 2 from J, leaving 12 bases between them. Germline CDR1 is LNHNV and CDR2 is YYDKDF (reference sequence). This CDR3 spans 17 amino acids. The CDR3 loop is CATSRGYGAPGANVLTF. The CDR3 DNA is TGTGCCACCAGCAGAGGATATGGGGCGCCTGGGGCCAACGTCCTGACTTTC.

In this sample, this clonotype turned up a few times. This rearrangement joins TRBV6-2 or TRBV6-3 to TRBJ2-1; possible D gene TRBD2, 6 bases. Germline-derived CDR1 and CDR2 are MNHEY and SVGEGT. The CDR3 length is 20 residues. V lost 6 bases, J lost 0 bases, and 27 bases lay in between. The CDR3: CASRPIPGVGYRNSYNEQFF. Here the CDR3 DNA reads TGTGCCAGCAGGCCAATTCCGGGAGTAGGATACAGAAACTCCTACAATGAGCAGTTCTTC.

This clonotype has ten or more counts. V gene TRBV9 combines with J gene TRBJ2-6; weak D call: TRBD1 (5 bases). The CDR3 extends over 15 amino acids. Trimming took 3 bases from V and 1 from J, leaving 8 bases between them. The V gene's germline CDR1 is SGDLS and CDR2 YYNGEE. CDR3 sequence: CASSGAGSGANVLTF. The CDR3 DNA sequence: TGTGCCAGCAGCGGTGCAGGGTCTGGGGCCAACGTCCTGACTTTC.

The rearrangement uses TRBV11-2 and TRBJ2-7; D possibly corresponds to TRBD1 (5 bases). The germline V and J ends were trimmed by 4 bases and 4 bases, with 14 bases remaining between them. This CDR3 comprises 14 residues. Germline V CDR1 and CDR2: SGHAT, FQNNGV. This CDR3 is CASSSGINPYEQYF. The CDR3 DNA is TGTGCCAGCAGCTCAGGGATAAACCCTTACGAGCAGTACTTC.

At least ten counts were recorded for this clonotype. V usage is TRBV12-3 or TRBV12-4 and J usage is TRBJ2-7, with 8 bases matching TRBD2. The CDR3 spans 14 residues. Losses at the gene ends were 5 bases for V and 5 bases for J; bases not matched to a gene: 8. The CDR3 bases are TGTGCCAGCAGTGTCAGCGGGAGTGTCGACGAGCAGTACTTC. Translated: CASSVSGSVDEQYF.

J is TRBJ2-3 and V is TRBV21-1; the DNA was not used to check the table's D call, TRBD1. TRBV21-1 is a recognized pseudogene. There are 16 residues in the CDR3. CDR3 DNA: TGTGCCAGCAACAAGGGGGCGGGTACTAGCACAGATACGCAGTATTTT. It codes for CASNKGAGTSTDTQYF.

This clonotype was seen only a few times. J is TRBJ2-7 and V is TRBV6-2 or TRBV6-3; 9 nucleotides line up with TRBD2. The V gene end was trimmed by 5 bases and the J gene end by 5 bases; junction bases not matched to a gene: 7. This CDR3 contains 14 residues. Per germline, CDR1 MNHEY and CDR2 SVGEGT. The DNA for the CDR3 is TGTGCCAGCAGTCCCGGGACTAGCTTCCACGAGCAGTACTTC. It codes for CASSPGTSFHEQYF.

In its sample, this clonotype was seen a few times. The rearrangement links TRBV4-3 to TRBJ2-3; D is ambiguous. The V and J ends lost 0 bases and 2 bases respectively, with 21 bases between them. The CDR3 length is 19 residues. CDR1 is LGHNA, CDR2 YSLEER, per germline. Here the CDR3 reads CASSQDHVATEVHTDTQYF. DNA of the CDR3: TGCGCCAGCAGCCAAGATCACGTGGCAACCGAAGTACACACAGATACGCAGTATTTT.

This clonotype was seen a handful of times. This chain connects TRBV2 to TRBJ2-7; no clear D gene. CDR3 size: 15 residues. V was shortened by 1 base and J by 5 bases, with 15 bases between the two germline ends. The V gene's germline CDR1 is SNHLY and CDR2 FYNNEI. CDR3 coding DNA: TGTGCCAGCAGTGAAGGGGCGGATCTGGGGAACGAGCAGTACTTC. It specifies CASSEGADLGNEQYF.

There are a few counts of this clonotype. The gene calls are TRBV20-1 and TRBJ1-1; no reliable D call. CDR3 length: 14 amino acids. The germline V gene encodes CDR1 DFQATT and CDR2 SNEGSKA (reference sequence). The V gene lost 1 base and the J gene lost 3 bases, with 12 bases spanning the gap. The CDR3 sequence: CSARAVNRDTEAFF. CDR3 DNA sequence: TGCAGTGCTAGAGCCGTTAACAGAGACACTGAAGCTTTCTTT.